The rows below give T cell receptor beta chains drawn from one sample of a study of OX40 agonist ivuxolimab in advanced cancers. The protocol was immunoSEQ multiplex PCR, while the TCRdb copy is restricted to in-frame clones and leaves out a portion. The data show about 76,000 clones, with approximately 86% seen just once and under 3% held by the top ten. The sequenced sample was CD4+ or CD8+ T cells sorted from blood, obtained in a trial of the OX40 agonist ivuxolimab. These TCRs come from an adult with an advanced solid tumor such as melanoma, head and neck, liver or kidney cancer. Each CDR3 is given without its conserved first and last residue. For some rows the clone size is stated as once, few or many, or as a class when expanded; others skip it.

clone size | J gene | V gene | CDR3 protein
. | TRBJ2-5 | TRBV4-3 | ASSLSANLNGETQY
. | TRBJ1-1 | TRBV6-5 | ASSYRGEVQAF
. | TRBJ2-3 | TRBV19 | ATWTASTDTQY
. | TRBJ1-6 | TRBV10-2 | ASSEAPGKGSPLH
. | TRBJ2-3 | TRBV18 | ASSPQGFTDTQY
. | TRBJ2-2 | TRBV25-1 | ASSEWVDRETGELF
. | TRBJ2-7 | TRBV7-2 | ASSLGRDRVMGYEQY
. | TRBJ1-3 | TRBV5-4 | ASSQGATGNTIY
. | TRBJ1-2 | TRBV28 | ASSFRAYGYT
. | TRBJ2-3 | TRBV7-9 | ASSPGTDTSTDTQY
. | TRBJ1-4 | TRBV29-1 | SVGTGGKLF
. | TRBJ2-7 | TRBV18 | ASSPQGQGFSYEQY
. | TRBJ2-5 | TRBV9 | ASSLSRGGVETQY
. | TRBJ1-5 | TRBV4-1 | ASSQDPGQVHQPQH
. | TRBJ2-6 | TRBV10-2 | ASSVNRPPPESGANVLT
. | TRBJ2-2 | TRBV11-2 | ATFNTGELF
. | TRBJ1-1 | TRBV28 | ASSFSGRGAF
. | TRBJ2-6 | TRBV6-5 | ASSYSGDSGANVLT
once | TRBJ1-3 | TRBV4-2 | ASSQGFRQTRHTIY
. | TRBJ2-6 | TRBV28 | ASSSPAGVLT
. | TRBJ1-1 | TRBV10-3 | ATQGVDTEAF
. | TRBJ2-3 | TRBV10-3 | AISLVGGGPDTQY
. | TRBJ1-1 | TRBV10-1 | ASSLQGDTEAF
. | TRBJ1-2 | TRBV5-1 | ASSWNRVDYGYT
. | TRBJ2-3 | TRBV29-1 | SANTDTQY
. | TRBJ1-2 | TRBV6-5 | ASKGQGALYGYT
. | TRBJ2-1 | TRBV28 | ASSLSGVNEQF
. | TRBJ1-2 | TRBV7-7 | ASSLNRGDYGYT
. | TRBJ1-5 | TRBV6-5 | ASSGRTGNQPQH
. | TRBJ2-1 | TRBV7-9 | ASSLVQGSDEQF
. | TRBJ2-1 | TRBV10-2 | ASSEQGRGGLNEQF
. | TRBJ2-5 | TRBV7-2 | ASSAGGSFRETQY
. | TRBJ2-1 | TRBV10-1 | ASSESTRGVDNEQF
few | TRBJ1-1 | TRBV28 | ASSLTQPGGAEAF
. | TRBJ1-1 | TRBV10-3 | AIGTGTLNTEAF
. | TRBJ1-6 | TRBV9 | ASSDRDIDNSPLH
. | TRBJ1-2 | TRBV6-5 | ASSYSISYGYT
. | TRBJ1-5 | TRBV19 | ASSRILGFNQPQH
. | TRBJ1-2 | TRBV2 | ASSALTGGAYGYT
. | TRBJ1-2 | TRBV5-6 | ASSLNGGTISGYT
. | TRBJ2-5 | TRBV7-2 | ASSSDAGGQETQY
. | TRBJ2-1 | TRBV10-3 | ATSRSYNEQF
. | TRBJ2-3 | TRBV10-3 | AIRAGGGDTQY
once | TRBJ1-3 | TRBV9 | ASSIGQGLNTIY
few | TRBJ1-1 | TRBV5-1 | ASSLVPGQGAEAF
. | TRBJ2-5 | TRBV7-9 | ASTGWVKETQY